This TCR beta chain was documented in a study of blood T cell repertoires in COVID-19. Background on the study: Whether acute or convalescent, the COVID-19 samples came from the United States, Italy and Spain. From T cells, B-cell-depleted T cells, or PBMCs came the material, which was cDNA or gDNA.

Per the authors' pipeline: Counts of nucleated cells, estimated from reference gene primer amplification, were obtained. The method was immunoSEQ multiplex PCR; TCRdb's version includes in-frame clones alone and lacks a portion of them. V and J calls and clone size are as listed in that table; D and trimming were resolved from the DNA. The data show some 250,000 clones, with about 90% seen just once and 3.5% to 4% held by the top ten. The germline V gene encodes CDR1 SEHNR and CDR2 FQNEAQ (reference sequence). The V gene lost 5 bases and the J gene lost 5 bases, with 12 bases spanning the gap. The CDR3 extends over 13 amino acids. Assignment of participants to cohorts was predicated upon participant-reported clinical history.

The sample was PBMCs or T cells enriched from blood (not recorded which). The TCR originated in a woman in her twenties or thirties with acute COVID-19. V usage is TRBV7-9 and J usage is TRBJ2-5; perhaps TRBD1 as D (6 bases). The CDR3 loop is CASSRGGGETQYF. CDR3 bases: TGTGCCAGCAGCCGAGGGGGTGGCGAGACCCAGTACTTC.